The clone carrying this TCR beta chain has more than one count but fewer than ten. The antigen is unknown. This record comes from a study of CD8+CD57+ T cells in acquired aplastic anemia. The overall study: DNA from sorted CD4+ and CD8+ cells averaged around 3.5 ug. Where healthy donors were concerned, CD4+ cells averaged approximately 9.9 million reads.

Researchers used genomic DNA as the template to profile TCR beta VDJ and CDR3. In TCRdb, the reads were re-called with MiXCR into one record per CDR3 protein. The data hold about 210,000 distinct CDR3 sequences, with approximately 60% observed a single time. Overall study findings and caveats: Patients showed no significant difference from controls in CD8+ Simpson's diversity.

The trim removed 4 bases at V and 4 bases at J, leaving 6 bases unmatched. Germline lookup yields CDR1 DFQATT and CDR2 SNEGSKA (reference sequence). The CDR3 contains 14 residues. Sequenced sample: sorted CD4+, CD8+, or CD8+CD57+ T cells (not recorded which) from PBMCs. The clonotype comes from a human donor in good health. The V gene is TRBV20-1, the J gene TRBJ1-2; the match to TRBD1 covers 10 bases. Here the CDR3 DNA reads TGCAGTGCTAACACCGGGACAGGGGCCTATGGCTACACCTTC. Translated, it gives CSANTGTGAYGYTF.